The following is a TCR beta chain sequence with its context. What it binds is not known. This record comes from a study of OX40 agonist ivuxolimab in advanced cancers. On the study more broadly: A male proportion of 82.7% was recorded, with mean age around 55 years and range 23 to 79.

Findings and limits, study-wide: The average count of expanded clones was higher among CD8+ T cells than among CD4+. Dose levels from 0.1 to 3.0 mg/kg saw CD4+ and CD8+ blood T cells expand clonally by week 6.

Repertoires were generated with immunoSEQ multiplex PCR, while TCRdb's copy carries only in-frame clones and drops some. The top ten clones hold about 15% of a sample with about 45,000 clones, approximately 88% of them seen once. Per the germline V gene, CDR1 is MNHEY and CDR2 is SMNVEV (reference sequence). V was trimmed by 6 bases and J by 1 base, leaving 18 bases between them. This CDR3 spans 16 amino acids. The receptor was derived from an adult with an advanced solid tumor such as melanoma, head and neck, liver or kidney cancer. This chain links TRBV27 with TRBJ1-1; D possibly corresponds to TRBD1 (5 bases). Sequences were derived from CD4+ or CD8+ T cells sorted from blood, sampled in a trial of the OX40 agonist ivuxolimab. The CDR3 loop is CASSQGSGTGNTEAFF. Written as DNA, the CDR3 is TGTGCCAGCAGCCAAGGGTCCGGGACGGGGAACACTGAAGCTTTCTTT.